A selection of T cell receptor beta chains follows, all from one sample in a study of blood T cell repertoires in COVID-19. Using immunoSEQ multiplex PCR, the repertoire was profiled, and TCRdb retains in-frame clones only, with some absent. Of some 500,000 clones in the sample, about 89% were seen once. Sequencing input: peripheral blood. The source of these receptors is a woman in her 50s with COVID-19, enrolled during active disease. Both conserved end residues are part of each CDR3. Fields, in order: D gene, V gene, clone size, J gene, CDR3 DNA, CDR3 protein. The D gene is left open where the match is weak. Some rows have no size entry. The others give once, few or many, or a class for an expanded clone.

>-|TRBV12-2|-|TRBJ2-7
TGTGCAAGTCGCTTAGAAACTCACAGCCTTAGCTCCTACGAGCAGTACTTC
CASRLETHSLSSYEQYF
>TRBD1|TRBV7-2|-|TRBJ2-3
TGTGCCAGCAGCTCCGTCTCAGGGGGCGTTCCGGTCGGCACAGATACGCAGTATTTT
CASSSVSGGVPVGTDTQYF
>TRBD2|TRBV10-3|-|TRBJ2-3
TGTGCCATCAGTGAGTCGCAGGGTCTAGGACTAGCGGGGAGCAGGAGCACAGATACGCAGTATTTT
CAISESQGLGLAGSRSTDTQYF
>-|TRBV4-1|-|TRBJ1-3
TGCGCCAGCAGCCAAGTTTCCCTGGGAGTGGCCGGAAACACCATATATTTT
CASSQVSLGVAGNTIYF
>TRBD1|TRBV7-6|-|TRBJ2-3
TGTGCCAGCAGCCCTTACACAGGGGTCGAAGTGGATACGCAGTATTTT
CASSPYTGVEVDTQYF
>TRBD2|TRBV5-1|-|TRBJ2-1
TGCGCCAGCAGCGTATCTAGCGGGGGGGCCGGGGAGCAGTTCTTC
CASSVSSGGAGEQFF
>-|TRBV20-1|-|TRBJ2-5
TGCAGTGCTAGTCGGGGTGATCAAGAGACCCAGTACTTC
CSASRGDQETQYF
>-|TRBV6-1|-|TRBJ2-2
TGTGCCAGCAGTGAAACACCCGGGACAAGCTACACCGGGGAGCTGTTTTTT
CASSETPGTSYTGELFF
>-|TRBV25-1|-|TRBJ1-1
TGTGCCAGCAGTGAGACAGGTGAGGCTTTCTTT
CASSETGEAFF
>TRBD1|TRBV2|few|TRBJ1-5
TGTGCCAGCAGTTCTACAGGGGTCCCTCAGCCCCAGCATTTT
CASSSTGVPQPQHF
>-|TRBV7-9|-|TRBJ1-2
TGTGCCAGCAGCGTAGGGTTGACAGCTGATGTATTCACCTTC
CASSVGLTADVFTF
>-|TRBV5-6|-|TRBJ2-5
TGTGCCAGCAGCTTGGCCGGGGGAGGAGAGACCCAGTACTTC
CASSLAGGGETQYF
>-|TRBV7-9|few|TRBJ1-2
TGTGCCAGCAGGGGGGCCGGACTTAACTATGGCTACACCTTC
CASRGAGLNYGYTF
>-|TRBV6-6|-|TRBJ1-4
TGTGCCAGCGGGGGGGGTGAACTGTTTTTT
CASGGGELFF
>-|TRBV10-2|-|TRBJ1-1
TGCGCCAGCATGAAAGGGGCGGCTGAAGCTTTCTTT
CASMKGAAEAFF
>TRBD2|TRBV18|-|TRBJ2-1
TGTGCCAGCTCACCATCGGCGGGAGGTTACAATGAGCAGTTCTTC
CASSPSAGGYNEQFF
>-|TRBV5-1|few|TRBJ2-1
TGCGCCAGCAGCCCAGTCTCCGGGGATGAGCAGTTCTTC
CASSPVSGDEQFF
>-|TRBV5-4|-|TRBJ1-4
TGTGCCAGCAGCTTGGCCAGGGTAGACAATGAAAAACTGTTTTTT
CASSLARVDNEKLFF
>-|TRBV28|-|TRBJ2-1
TGTGCCGCCCGAACTCCAAGTCTCCACAATGAGCAGTTCTTC
CAARTPSLHNEQFF
>-|TRBV27|once|TRBJ2-1
TGTGCCAGCAGTTTATCGGAGAGGATGGGTGAGCAGTTCTTC
CASSLSERMGEQFF
>TRBD1|TRBV5-1|-|TRBJ1-1
TGCGCCAGCAGCCGGGACAGGGATACTGAAGCTTTCTTT
CASSRDRDTEAFF
>TRBD2|TRBV27|-|TRBJ2-3
TGTGCCAGCAGTATAATCGCGGGGGGGCCGACAGATACGCAGTATTTT
CASSIIAGGPTDTQYF
>-|TRBV28|-|TRBJ2-5
TGTGCCAGCAGTTCATGGGAAGGGGCCCAAGAGACCCAGTACTTC
CASSSWEGAQETQYF
>-|TRBV18|-|TRBJ1-6
TGTGCCTCCGGGGTGGAGAATTCACCCCTCCACTTT
CASGVENSPLHF
>TRBD2|TRBV11-2|-|TRBJ2-3
TGTGCCAGCAATTTTAGCGGGGTGGTAGATACGCAGTATTTT
CASNFSGVVDTQYF
>TRBD1|TRBV2|-|TRBJ1-5
TGTGCCAGCAGCCGGGACAGCGTTTATAGCAATCAGCCCCAGCATTTT
CASSRDSVYSNQPQHF
>TRBD1|TRBV3-1/TRBV3-2|-|TRBJ2-5
TGTGCCAGCAGCCCGACAGGGAAAGAGACCCAGTACTTC
CASSPTGKETQYF
>-|TRBV2|-|TRBJ1-6
TGTGCCAGCAAGGGAGTCAATTCACCCCTCCACTTT
CASKGVNSPLHF
>-|TRBV5-4|-|TRBJ1-1
TGTGCCAGCACCCCGGGGGGGGGTGTTTTTGACACTGAAGCTTTCTTT
CASTPGGGVFDTEAFF
>-|TRBV7-2|-|TRBJ1-2
TGTGCCAGCAGCCCCATGGGGGTAAGCGCGGGGTATGGCTACACCTTC
CASSPMGVSAGYGYTF
>TRBD1|TRBV5-1|-|TRBJ2-1
TGCGCCAGCAGCTTAAGACAGGGGGTCTACAATGAGCAGTTCTTC
CASSLRQGVYNEQFF
>-|TRBV3-1/TRBV3-2|-|TRBJ2-7
TGTGCCAGCAGCCAAGATGGCGGGTACGAGCAGTACTTC
CASSQDGGYEQYF
>TRBD1|TRBV5-1|-|TRBJ2-1
TGCGCCAGCAGCCTCTCACCACCGACAGGGAGAGGTGAGCAGTTCTTC
CASSLSPPTGRGEQFF
>-|TRBV12-3/TRBV12-4|-|TRBJ2-1
TGTGCCAGCAGTTTAGTAAATGAGCAGTTCTTC
CASSLVNEQFF
>-|TRBV12-3/TRBV12-4|-|TRBJ1-1
TGTGCCAGCAGCCAGTGGAACACTGAAGCTTTCTTT
CASSQWNTEAFF
>TRBD2|TRBV6-2/TRBV6-3|-|TRBJ2-1
TGTGCCAGCAGTGGGCTAGTAGCGGGGGGGCTAAATGAGCAGTTCTTC
CASSGLVAGGLNEQFF
>-|TRBV10-3|-|TRBJ2-2
TGTGCCATCAAGGGGGAAGGGGCAAGGACCGGGGAGCTGTTTTTT
CAIKGEGARTGELFF
>TRBD1|TRBV5-1|-|TRBJ1-1
TGCGCCAGCAGCCCGCGACAGGGGGCCAGGAACACTGAAGCTTTCTTT
CASSPRQGARNTEAFF
>TRBD1|TRBV19|-|TRBJ1-4
TGTGCCAGTAGTATCCAGGGGGCTATGGACATATTTGGTGAAAAACTGTTTTTT
CASSIQGAMDIFGEKLFF
>TRBD1|TRBV4-1|-|TRBJ2-7
TGCGCCAGCAGCCAACCGGGACAGGGCTACGAGCAGTACTTC
CASSQPGQGYEQYF